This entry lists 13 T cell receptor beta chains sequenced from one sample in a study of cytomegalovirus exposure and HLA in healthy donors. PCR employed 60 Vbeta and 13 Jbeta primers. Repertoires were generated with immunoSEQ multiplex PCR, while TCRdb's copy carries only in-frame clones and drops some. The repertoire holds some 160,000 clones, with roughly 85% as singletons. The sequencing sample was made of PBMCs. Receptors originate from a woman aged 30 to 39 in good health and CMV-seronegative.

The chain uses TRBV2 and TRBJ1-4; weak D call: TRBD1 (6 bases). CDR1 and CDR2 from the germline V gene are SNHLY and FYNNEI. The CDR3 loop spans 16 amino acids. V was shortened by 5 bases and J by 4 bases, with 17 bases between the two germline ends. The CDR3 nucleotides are TGTGCCAGCAGTACCGGACAGTTAGCAGTTAATGAAAAACTGTTTTTT. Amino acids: CASSTGQLAVNEKLFF.

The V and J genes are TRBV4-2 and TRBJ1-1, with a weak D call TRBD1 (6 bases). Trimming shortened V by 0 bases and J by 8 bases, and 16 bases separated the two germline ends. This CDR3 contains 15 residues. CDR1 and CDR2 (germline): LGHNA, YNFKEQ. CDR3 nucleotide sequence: TGTGCCAGCAGCCAAGAGTTCTTAGGGGGAGTGGAAGCTTTCTTT. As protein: CASSQEFLGGVEAFF.

CDR3 sequence reads: CASSLRATGGVGYNEQFF. Here the CDR3 DNA reads TGTGCCAGCAGCTTAAGGGCCACGGGCGGGGTGGGTTACAATGAGCAGTTCTTC. This chain links TRBV7-3 with TRBJ2-1; maybe TRBD2 (6 bases). The germline V and J ends were trimmed by 1 base and 4 bases, with 20 bases remaining between them. CDR1 SGHTA and CDR2 FQGTGA come from the germline V gene. The CDR3 consists of 18 residues.

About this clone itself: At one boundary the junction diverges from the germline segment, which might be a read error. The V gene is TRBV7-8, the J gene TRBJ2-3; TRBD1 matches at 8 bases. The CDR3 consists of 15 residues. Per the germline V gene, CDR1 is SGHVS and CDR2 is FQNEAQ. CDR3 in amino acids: CASSSRTGRTGTQYF. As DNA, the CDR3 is TGTGCCAGCAGCTCACGGACAGGGAGGACAGGTACGCAGTATTTT. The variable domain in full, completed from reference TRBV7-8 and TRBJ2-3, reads GAGVSQSPRYKVAKRGQDVALRCDPISGHVSLFWYQQALGQGPEFLTYFQNEAQLDKSGLPSDRFFAERPEGSVSTLKIQRTQQEDSAVYLCASSSRTGRTGTQYFGPGTRLTVL.

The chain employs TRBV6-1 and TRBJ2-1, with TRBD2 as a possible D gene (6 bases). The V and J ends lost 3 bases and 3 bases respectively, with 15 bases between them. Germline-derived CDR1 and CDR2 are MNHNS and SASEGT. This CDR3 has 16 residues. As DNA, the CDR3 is TGTGCCAGCAGTGATTCAGTGGAGGGATACTACAATGAGCAGTTCTTC. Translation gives CASSDSVEGYYNEQFF.

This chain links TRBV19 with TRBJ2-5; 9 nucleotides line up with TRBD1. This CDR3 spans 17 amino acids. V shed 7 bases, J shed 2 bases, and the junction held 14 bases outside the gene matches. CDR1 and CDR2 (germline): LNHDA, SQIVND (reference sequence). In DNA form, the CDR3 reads TGTGCCAGTAATCCCTCCGGGACAGGGTTCTCTCAAGAGACCCAGTACTTC. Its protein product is CASNPSGTGFSQETQYF.

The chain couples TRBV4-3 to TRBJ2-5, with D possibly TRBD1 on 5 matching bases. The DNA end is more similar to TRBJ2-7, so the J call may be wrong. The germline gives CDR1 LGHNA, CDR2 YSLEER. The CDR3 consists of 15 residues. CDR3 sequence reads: CASSQDWAGKYEQYF. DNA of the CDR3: TGCGCCAGCAGCCAAGATTGGGCAGGGAAATACGAGCAGTACTTC.

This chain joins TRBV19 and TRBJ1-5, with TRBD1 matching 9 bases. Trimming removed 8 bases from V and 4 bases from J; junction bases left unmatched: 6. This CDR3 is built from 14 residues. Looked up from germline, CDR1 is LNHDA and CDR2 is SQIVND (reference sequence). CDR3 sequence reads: CASWDRASNQPQHF. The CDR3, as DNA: TGTGCCAGTTGGGACAGGGCGAGTAATCAGCCCCAGCATTTT. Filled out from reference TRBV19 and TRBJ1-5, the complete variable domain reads DGGITQSPKYLFRKEGQNVTLSCEQNLNHDAMYWYRQDPGQGLRLIYYSQIVNDFQKGDIAEGYSVSREKKESFPLTVTSAQKNPTAFYLCASWDRASNQPQHFGDGTRLSIL.

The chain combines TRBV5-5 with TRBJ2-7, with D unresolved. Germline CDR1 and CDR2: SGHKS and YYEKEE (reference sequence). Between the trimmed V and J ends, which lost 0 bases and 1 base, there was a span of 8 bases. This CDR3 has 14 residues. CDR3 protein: CASSLVGASYEQYF. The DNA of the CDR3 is TGTGCCAGCAGCTTGGTGGGCGCTTCCTACGAGCAGTACTTC.

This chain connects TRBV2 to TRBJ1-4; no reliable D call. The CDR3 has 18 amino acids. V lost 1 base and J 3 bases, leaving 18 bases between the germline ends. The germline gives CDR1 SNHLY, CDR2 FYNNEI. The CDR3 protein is CASSEGVGIIVANEKLFF. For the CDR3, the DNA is TGTGCCAGCAGTGAAGGGGTGGGCATAATTGTAGCTAATGAAAAACTGTTTTTT.

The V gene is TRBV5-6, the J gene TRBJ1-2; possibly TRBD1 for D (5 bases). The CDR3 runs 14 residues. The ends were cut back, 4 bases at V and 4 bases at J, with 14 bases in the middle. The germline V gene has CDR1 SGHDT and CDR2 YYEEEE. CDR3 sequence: CASSPNYRSYGYTF. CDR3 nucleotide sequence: TGTGCCAGCAGCCCTAACTACAGGTCCTATGGCTACACCTTC.

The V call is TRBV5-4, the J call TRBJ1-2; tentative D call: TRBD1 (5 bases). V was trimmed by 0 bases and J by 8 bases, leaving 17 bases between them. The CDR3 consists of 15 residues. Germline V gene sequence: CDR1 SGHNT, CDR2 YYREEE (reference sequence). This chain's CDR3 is CASSLGGLVNKGYTF. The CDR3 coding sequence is TGTGCCAGCAGCTTGGGGGGACTTGTAAATAAGGGCTACACCTTC.

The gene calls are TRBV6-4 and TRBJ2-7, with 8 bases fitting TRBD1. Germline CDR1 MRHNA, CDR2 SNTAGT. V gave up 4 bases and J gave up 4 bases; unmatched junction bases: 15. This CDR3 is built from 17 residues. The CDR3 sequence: CASSGVPGDRGSYEQYF. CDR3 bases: TGTGCCAGCAGTGGCGTTCCCGGAGACAGGGGTTCTTACGAGCAGTACTTC.